The text below deals with one T cell receptor (beta chain). Sequencing was performed with immunoSEQ multiplex PCR; in TCRdb, only in-frame clones are kept and a portion is missing. The sample has 75,000 to 95,000 clones; around 92% are singletons. These data originate in a study of OX40 agonist ivuxolimab in advanced cancers. CDR1 and CDR2 from the germline V gene are WNHNN and SYGVQD (reference sequence). J lost 6 bases, V lost 2 bases, and 4 bases had no gene match. The CDR3 is 17 amino acids. The chain couples TRBV10-1 to TRBJ2-1; 16 nucleotides line up with TRBD2. This TCR was recovered from an adult with an advanced solid tumor such as melanoma, head and neck, liver or kidney cancer. Sequenced material: CD4+ or CD8+ T cells sorted from blood, taken in a trial of the OX40 agonist ivuxolimab. CDR3 loop: CASSEGGLAGGLNEQFF. The CDR3 DNA reads as TGCGCCAGCAGTGAGGGGGGACTAGCGGGAGGGCTCAATGAGCAGTTCTTC.